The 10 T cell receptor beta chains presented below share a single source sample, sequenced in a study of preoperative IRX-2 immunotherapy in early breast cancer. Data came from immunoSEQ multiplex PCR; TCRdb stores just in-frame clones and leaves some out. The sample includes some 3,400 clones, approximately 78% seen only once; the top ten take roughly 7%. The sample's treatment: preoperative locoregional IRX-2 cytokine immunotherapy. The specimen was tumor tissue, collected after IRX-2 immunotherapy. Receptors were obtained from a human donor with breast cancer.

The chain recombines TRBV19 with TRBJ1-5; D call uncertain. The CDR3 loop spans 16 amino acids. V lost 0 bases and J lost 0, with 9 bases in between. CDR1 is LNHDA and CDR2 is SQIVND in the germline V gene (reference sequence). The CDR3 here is CASSIDSEYSNQPQHF. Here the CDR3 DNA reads TGTGCCAGTAGTATAGATTCAGAGTATAGCAATCAGCCCCAGCATTTT.

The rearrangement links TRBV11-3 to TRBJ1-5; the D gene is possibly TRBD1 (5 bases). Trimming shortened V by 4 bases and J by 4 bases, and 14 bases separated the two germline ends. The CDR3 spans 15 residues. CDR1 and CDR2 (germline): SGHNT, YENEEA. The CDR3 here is CASSSTGAGNQPQHF. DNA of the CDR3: TGTGCCAGCAGCTCAACCGGGGCAGGGAATCAGCCCCAGCATTTT. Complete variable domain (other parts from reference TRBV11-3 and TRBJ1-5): EAGVVQSPRYKIIEKKQPVAFWCNPISGHNTLYWYLQNLGQGPELLIRYENEEAVDDSQLPKDRFSAERLKGVDSTLKIQPAELGDSAVYLCASSSTGAGNQPQHFGDGTRLSIL.

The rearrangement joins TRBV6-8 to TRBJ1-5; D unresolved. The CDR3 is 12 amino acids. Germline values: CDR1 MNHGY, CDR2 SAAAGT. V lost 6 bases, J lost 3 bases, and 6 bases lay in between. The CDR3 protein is CASSLDNQPQHF. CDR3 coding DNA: TGTGCCAGCAGCCTGGACAATCAGCCCCAGCATTTT.

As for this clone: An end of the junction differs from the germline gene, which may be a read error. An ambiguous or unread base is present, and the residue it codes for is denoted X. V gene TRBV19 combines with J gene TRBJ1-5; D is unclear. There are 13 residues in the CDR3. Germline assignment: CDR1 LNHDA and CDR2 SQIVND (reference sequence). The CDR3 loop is CXSSMGDNQPQHF. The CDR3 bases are TGTGYCAGTAGTATGGGCGACAATCAGCCCCAGCATTTT.

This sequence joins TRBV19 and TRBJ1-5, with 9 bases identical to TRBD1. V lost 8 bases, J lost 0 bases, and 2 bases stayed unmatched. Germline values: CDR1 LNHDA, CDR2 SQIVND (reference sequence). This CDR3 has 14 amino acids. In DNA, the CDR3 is TGTGCCAGTCGACAGGGGGGTAGCAATCAGCCCCAGCATTTT. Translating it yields CASRQGGSNQPQHF.

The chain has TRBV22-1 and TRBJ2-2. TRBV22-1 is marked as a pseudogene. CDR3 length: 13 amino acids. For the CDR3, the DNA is TGTGCCATCCCCCCCAGGCGGACCGGGGAGCTGTTTTTT. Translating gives CAIPPRRTGELFF.

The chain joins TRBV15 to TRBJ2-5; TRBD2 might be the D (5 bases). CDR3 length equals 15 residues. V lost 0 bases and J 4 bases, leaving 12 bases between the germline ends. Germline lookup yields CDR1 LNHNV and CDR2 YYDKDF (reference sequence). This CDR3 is CATSRDGRPGETQYF. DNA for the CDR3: TGTGCCACCAGCAGAGATGGGAGACCAGGAGAGACCCAGTACTTC.

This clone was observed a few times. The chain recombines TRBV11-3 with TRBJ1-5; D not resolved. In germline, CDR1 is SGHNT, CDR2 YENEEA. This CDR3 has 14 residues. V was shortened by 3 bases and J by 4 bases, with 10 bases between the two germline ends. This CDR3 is CASSFGRVNQPQHF. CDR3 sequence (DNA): TGTGCCAGCAGCTTTGGGCGGGTTAATCAGCCCCAGCATTTT.

In DNA, the CDR3 is TGTGCCAGCAGTGCCCTCGGACTAGCGGGAGTGGCCGGGGAGCTGTTTTTT. Translating gives CASSALGLAGVAGELFF. The chain has TRBV6-8 and TRBJ2-2; 13 bases fit TRBD2. Per the germline V gene, CDR1 is MNHGY and CDR2 is SAAAGT. J gave up 6 bases and V 5 bases, and 9 bases lay outside the gene matches. The CDR3 contains 17 residues.

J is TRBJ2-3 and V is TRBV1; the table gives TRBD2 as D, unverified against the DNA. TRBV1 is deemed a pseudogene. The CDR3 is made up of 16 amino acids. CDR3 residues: CASSQDLSLAHFTQYF. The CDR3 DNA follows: TGCGCCAGCAGCCAAGATCTTAGTCTAGCGCATTTTACGCAGTATTTT.